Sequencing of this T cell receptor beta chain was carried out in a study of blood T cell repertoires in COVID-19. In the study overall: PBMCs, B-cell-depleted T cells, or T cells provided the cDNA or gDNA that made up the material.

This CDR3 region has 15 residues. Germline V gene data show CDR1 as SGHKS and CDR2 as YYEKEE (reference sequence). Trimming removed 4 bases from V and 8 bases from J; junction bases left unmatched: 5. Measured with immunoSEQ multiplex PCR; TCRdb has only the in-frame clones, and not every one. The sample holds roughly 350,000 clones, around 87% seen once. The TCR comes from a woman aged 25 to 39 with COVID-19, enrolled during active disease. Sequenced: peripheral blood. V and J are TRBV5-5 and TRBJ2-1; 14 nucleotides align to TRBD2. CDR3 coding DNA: TGTGCCAGCAGCCGACTAGCGGGAGGGGGATATGAGCAGTTCTTC. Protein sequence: CASSRLAGGGYEQFF. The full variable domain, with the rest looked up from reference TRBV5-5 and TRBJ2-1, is DAGVTQSPTHLIKTRGQQVTLRCSPISGHKSVSWYQQVLGQGPQFIFQYYEKEERGRGNFPDRFSARQFPNYSSELNVNALLLGDSALYLCASSRLAGGGYEQFFGPGTRLTVL.